The following is a TCR beta chain sequence with its context. The target antigen is unknown. This sample stems from a study of cytomegalovirus exposure and HLA in healthy donors. A multiplex PCR was run with 60 Vbeta primers and 13 Jbeta primers. In the study's own analysis: Unique TCR beta chains totaled some 88 million in a later count, with approximately 11 million of them shared. Profiled with immunoSEQ multiplex PCR; TCRdb holds only in-frame clones, not every one. The V and J calls and clone size come from that table; D and trimming were worked out from the DNA. The sample totals about 160,000 clones; its top ten clones hold roughly 1.3%. Study-level results: Sequencing probably produced one cluster of sequence variants that were highly shared. In a later analysis, DRB1 alleles had the most associated TCRs; HLA-C alleles the fewest.

The receptor's source is a woman aged 55 to 70 in good health and CMV-seronegative. The sample consisted of PBMCs.

The CDR3 DNA reads TGTGCCATCAGTGATCCTCCGGGACAACAAACCTACGAGCAGTACTTC. It translates to CAISDPPGQQTYEQYF. This chain connects TRBV10-3 to TRBJ2-7; TRBD1 is a possible D gene (6 bases). V shed 3 bases and J shed 2 bases, with 17 bases lying between them. The CDR3 covers 16 residues. Germline CDR1 reads ENHRY; CDR2 reads SYGVKD.